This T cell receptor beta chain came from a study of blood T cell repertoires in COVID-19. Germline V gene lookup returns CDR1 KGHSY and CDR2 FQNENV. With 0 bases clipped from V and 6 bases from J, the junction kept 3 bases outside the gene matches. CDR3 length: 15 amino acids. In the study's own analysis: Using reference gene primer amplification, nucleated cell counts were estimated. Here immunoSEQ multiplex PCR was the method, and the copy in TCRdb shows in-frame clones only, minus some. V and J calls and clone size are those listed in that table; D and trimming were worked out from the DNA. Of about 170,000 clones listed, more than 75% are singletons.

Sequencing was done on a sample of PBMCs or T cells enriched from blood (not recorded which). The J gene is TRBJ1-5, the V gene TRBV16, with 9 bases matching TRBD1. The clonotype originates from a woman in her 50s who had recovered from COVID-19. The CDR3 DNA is TGTGCCAGCAGCCAATCGGGACAGGGAGGTCAGCCCCAGCATTTT. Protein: CASSQSGQGGQPQHF.